The 21 T cell receptor beta chains given below trace back to one sample, sequenced in a study of cytomegalovirus exposure and HLA in healthy donors. Primers for the PCR totalled 60 Vbeta and 13 Jbeta. Here immunoSEQ multiplex PCR was the method, and the copy in TCRdb shows in-frame clones only, minus some. The sample gives approximately 220,000 clones, over 60% of which show up once; around 1.8% is in the top ten. The sequenced sample consisted of PBMCs. The receptors shown here come from a man between 18 and 35 years old in good health and CMV-seronegative.

The chain has TRBV11-3 and TRBJ2-7; 9 bases match TRBD2. In germline, CDR1 is SGHNT, CDR2 YENEEA. Losses at the gene ends were 5 bases for V and 6 bases for J; bases not matched to a gene: 8. The CDR3 is 14 amino acids. The chain's CDR3 is CASSPSGNTFEQYF. The DNA for the CDR3 is TGTGCCAGCAGCCCTAGCGGGAACACCTTCGAGCAGTACTTC. Looking up the rest from reference TRBV11-3 and TRBJ2-7 gives the full variable domain: EAGVVQSPRYKIIEKKQPVAFWCNPISGHNTLYWYLQNLGQGPELLIRYENEEAVDDSQLPKDRFSAERLKGVDSTLKIQPAELGDSAVYLCASSPSGNTFEQYFGPGTRLTVT.

The chain employs TRBV19 and TRBJ1-1; no firm D call. This CDR3 contains 13 residues. The germline V gene encodes CDR1 LNHDA and CDR2 SQIVND (reference sequence). The V gene lost 3 bases and the J gene lost 0 bases, with 5 bases spanning the gap. The DNA for the CDR3 is TGTGCCAGTAGTATTGGAGTGAACACTGAAGCTTTCTTT. This translates into CASSIGVNTEAFF.

This chain connects TRBV5-6 to TRBJ2-3; 14 positions agree with TRBD2. Germline V gene data show CDR1 as SGHDT and CDR2 as YYEEEE. The CDR3 is made up of 16 amino acids. J was trimmed by 1 base and V by 4 bases; bases with no gene match: 2. The CDR3 DNA follows: TGTGCCAGCAGCAGGGGACTAGCGGGAGGCACAGATACGCAGTATTTT. As protein: CASSRGLAGGTDTQYF.

This clone was detected only a few times. The gene calls are TRBV7-3 and TRBJ2-3, with D uncertain. CDR3 size: 16 residues. V was cut by 5 bases and J by 0 bases, with 15 bases left in between. In germline, CDR1 is SGHTA, CDR2 FQGTGA. CDR3 protein: CASSPTSGASTDTQYF. The DNA of the CDR3 is TGTGCCAGCAGCCCCACGTCCGGAGCTAGCACAGATACGCAGTATTTT.

The chain couples TRBV5-1 to TRBJ1-4; 9 positions agree with TRBD1. This CDR3 is 16 amino acids long. Germline loops: CDR1 SGHRS, CDR2 YFSETQ. After removal of 4 bases from V and 5 bases from J, the junction contained 9 bases not matched to a gene. DNA of the CDR3: TGCGCCAGCAGCCCCTGGGGACAGGGCCAGAATGAAAAACTGTTTTTT. Amino acid sequence: CASSPWGQGQNEKLFF. Looking up the rest from reference TRBV5-1 and TRBJ1-4 gives the full variable domain: KAGVTQTPRYLIKTRGQQVTLSCSPISGHRSVSWYQQTPGQGLQFLFEYFSETQRNKGNFPGRFSGRQFSNSRSEMNVSTLELGDSALYLCASSPWGQGQNEKLFFGSGTQLSVL.

The rearrangement uses TRBV6-5 and TRBJ2-7; D is unclear. The CDR3 spans 12 residues. V was clipped by 6 bases and J by 5 bases, with 11 bases between them. Germline CDR1 and CDR2: MNHEY and SVGAGI. The DNA for the CDR3 is TGTGCCAGCAGCACCTCTGAGAACGAGCAGTACTTC. Translation: CASSTSENEQYF.

The V and J genes are TRBV30 and TRBJ1-1, with 7 bases fitting TRBD1. The CDR3 is made up of 13 amino acids. CDR1 is GTSNPN, CDR2 SVGIG, per germline (reference sequence). V gave up 4 bases and J gave up 5 bases; unmatched junction bases: 7. CDR3: CAWIKTGFTEAFF. The DNA for the CDR3 is TGTGCCTGGATCAAGACAGGGTTTACTGAAGCTTTCTTT.

This chain joins TRBV19 and TRBJ2-1; a possible D gene is TRBD2 (6 bases). Trimming stripped 5 bases from V and 7 bases from J, with 15 bases between. Germline V lookup: CDR1 LNHDA, CDR2 SQIVND (reference sequence). This CDR3 has 14 residues. CDR3 nucleotide sequence: TGTGCCAGTAGTTGGCCGGGGGAGCGGAATGAGCAGTTCTTC. Protein product: CASSWPGERNEQFF.

CDR3 nucleotide sequence: TGTGCCAGCAGTTTAGCAGAGAACACTGAAGCTTTCTTT. Translated, it gives CASSLAENTEAFF. The chain joins TRBV28 to TRBJ1-1; D unclear. Trimming shortened V by 2 bases and J by 1 base, and 5 bases separated the two germline ends. Germline CDR1 reads MDHEN; CDR2 reads SYDVKM. The CDR3 is 13 amino acids.

This sequence joins TRBV11-3 and TRBJ2-3, with D possibly being TRBD1 (6 bases). Germline lookup yields CDR1 SGHNT and CDR2 YENEEA. V gave up 6 bases and J gave up 3 bases, with 13 bases separating them. The CDR3 consists of 14 residues. The CDR3 loop reads CASSLGARTDTQYF. In DNA form, the CDR3 reads TGTGCCAGCAGTTTGGGGGCTCGTACAGATACGCAGTATTTT.

This chain connects TRBV5-1 to TRBJ1-1; TRBD1 might be the D (6 bases). The CDR3 is made up of 13 amino acids. Germline V CDR1 and CDR2: SGHRS, YFSETQ. With 4 bases removed from V and 7 bases from J, the gap between germline ends came to 14 bases. This CDR3 reads CASSQQGGREAFF. In DNA, the CDR3 is TGCGCCAGCAGCCAACAGGGCGGACGTGAAGCTTTCTTT.

This rearrangement joins TRBV9 to TRBJ1-4; 7 nucleotides line up with TRBD1. Germline trimming cut 7 bases from V and 2 bases from J; bases unmatched to any gene: 8. The CDR3 covers 15 residues. Germline CDR1 and CDR2: SGDLS and YYNGEE. The CDR3 region is CASSRQGNTNEKLFF. For the CDR3, the DNA is TGTGCCAGCTCGAGACAGGGCAATACTAATGAAAAACTGTTTTTT.

The table lists this clone with a few counts. The gene calls are TRBV28 and TRBJ2-7; a possible D gene is TRBD2 (6 bases). Germline CDR1 MDHEN, CDR2 SYDVKM. This CDR3 has 11 amino acids. Trimming stripped 5 bases from V and 5 bases from J, with 7 bases between. The DNA of the CDR3 is TGTGCCAGCAGTACTAGCCACGAGCAGTACTTC. This translates into CASSTSHEQYF.

This sequence joins TRBV10-3 and TRBJ2-7; 7 positions match TRBD1. V lost 5 bases to trimming and J lost 3 bases; unmatched junction nucleotides: 4. The CDR3 has 13 amino acids. Per the germline V gene, CDR1 is ENHRY and CDR2 is SYGVKD. In DNA form, the CDR3 reads TGTGCCATCAGTACAGGGGAGAGCTACGAGCAGTACTTC. It codes for CAISTGESYEQYF.

In this sample, this clone turned up a few times. The chain joins TRBV14 to TRBJ1-1; 10 nucleotides align to TRBD1. The CDR3 loop spans 15 amino acids. Trimming at V came to 1 base and at J to 4 bases, leaving 3 bases not matched to a gene. Germline assignment: CDR1 SGHDN and CDR2 FVKESK. The CDR3: CASSQVRTGGTEAFF. The CDR3 nucleotides are TGTGCCAGCAGCCAAGTGAGGACAGGGGGCACTGAAGCTTTCTTT.

This clone was recorded a few times. J is TRBJ2-7 and V is TRBV19; D is undetermined. Germline V lookup: CDR1 LNHDA, CDR2 SQIVND (reference sequence). Trimming left V 1 base short and J 5 bases short, with 9 bases between. CDR3 length: 13 amino acids. The CDR3 region is CASSIGGFHEQYF. As DNA, the CDR3 is TGTGCCAGTAGTATAGGCGGCTTCCACGAGCAGTACTTC.

This clone was detected once. The chain recombines TRBV6-5 with TRBJ2-1; no reliable D call. Germline V CDR1 and CDR2: MNHEY, SVGAGI. V was clipped by 5 bases and J by 9 bases, with 8 bases between them. CDR3 length: 11 residues. This CDR3 is CASSHEREQFF. The CDR3, as DNA: TGTGCCAGCAGTCATGAGCGTGAGCAGTTCTTC.

DNA of the CDR3: TGTGCCAGCAGGTTCAGGGCGAACACTGAAGCTTTCTTT. Translating gives CASRFRANTEAFF. This rearrangement joins TRBV6-6 to TRBJ1-1, with D maybe TRBD1 (5 bases). Per germline, CDR1 MNHNY and CDR2 SVGAGI (reference sequence). V was cut by 6 bases and J by 1 base, with 9 bases left in between. The CDR3 extends over 13 amino acids.

V gene TRBV5-5 combines with J gene TRBJ1-4; D might be TRBD1 (6 bases). CDR1 SGHKS and CDR2 YYEKEE come from the germline V gene (reference sequence). The CDR3 spans 16 residues. The V end lost 3 bases, the J end lost 6 bases, and 18 bases lay between the germline ends. The CDR3 is CASSSRKSWTDEKLFF. The CDR3 DNA follows: TGTGCCAGCAGCTCCCGCAAATCATGGACAGATGAAAAACTGTTTTTT.

The rearrangement links TRBV2 to TRBJ2-3; 10 bases fit TRBD2. The CDR3 spans 14 residues. Germline-derived CDR1 and CDR2 are SNHLY and FYNNEI. V gave up 8 bases and J gave up 8 bases; unmatched junction bases: 10. The CDR3 loop is CASGFGSGGVTQYF. The CDR3 region has the DNA TGTGCCAGCGGATTCGGGAGCGGGGGGGTTACGCAGTATTTT.

In this sample, this clone turned up a few times. The genes are TRBV7-9 and TRBJ1-1; 7 nucleotides align to TRBD1. CDR1 and CDR2 from the germline V gene are SEHNR and FQNEAQ (reference sequence). The CDR3 length is 15 residues. With 5 bases clipped from V and 0 bases from J, the junction kept 6 bases outside the gene matches. The CDR3 DNA reads TGTGCCAGCAGCCCGACGGGACAGATGAACACTGAAGCTTTCTTT. The encoded protein is CASSPTGQMNTEAFF.